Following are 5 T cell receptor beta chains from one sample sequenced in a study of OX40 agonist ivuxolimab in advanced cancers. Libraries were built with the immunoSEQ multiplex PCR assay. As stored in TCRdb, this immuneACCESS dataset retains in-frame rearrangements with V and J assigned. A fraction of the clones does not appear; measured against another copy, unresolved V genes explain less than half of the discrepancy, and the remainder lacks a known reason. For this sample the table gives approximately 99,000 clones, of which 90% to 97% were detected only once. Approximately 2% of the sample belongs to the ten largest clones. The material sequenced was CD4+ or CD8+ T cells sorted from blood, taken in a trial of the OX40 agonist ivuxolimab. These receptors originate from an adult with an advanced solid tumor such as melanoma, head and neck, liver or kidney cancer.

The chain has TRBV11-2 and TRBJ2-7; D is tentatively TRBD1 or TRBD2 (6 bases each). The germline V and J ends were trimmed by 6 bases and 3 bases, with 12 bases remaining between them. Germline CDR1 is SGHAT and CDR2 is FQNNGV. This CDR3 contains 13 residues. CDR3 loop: CASRLRGDYEQYF. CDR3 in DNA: TGTGCCAGCAGGCTAAGGGGGGACTACGAGCAGTACTTC.

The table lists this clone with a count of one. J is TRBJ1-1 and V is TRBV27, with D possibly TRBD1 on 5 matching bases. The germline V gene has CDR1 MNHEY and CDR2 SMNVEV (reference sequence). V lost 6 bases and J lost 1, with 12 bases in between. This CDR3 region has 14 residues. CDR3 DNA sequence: TGTGCCAGCAGGTGGAACGGGGGGAACACTGAAGCTTTCTTT. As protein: CASRWNGGNTEAFF.

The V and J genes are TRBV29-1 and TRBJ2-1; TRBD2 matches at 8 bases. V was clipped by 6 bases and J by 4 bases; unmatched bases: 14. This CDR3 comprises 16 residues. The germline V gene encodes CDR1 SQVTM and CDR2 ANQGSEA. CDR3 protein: CSVTLPGLAEYNEQFF. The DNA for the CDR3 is TGCAGCGTAACTCTCCCAGGACTAGCAGAATACAATGAGCAGTTCTTC.

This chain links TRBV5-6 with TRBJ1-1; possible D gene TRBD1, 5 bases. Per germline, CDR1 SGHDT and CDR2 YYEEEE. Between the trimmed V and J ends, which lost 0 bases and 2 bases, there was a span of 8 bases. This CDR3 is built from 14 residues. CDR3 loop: CASSLGGGNTEAFF. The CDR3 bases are TGTGCCAGCAGCTTGGGGGGCGGAAACACTGAAGCTTTCTTT.

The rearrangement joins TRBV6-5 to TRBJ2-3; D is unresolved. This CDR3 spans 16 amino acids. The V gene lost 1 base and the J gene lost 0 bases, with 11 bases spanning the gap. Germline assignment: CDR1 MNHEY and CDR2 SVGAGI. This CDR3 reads CASSYFESASTDTQYF. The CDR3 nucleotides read TGTGCCAGCAGTTACTTCGAGTCAGCTAGCACAGATACGCAGTATTTT.